This TCR beta chain comes out of a study of T cell responses to AZD1222 COVID-19 vaccine. Findings and caveats of the study: At baseline, seropositivity was found in only a handful of AZD1222 recipients. No day 14 peak samples; only post-peak repertoires were characterized. Elevations in Spike-specific TCR breadth and depth followed administration of two AZD1222 doses.

The CDR3 has 15 residues. With 5 bases removed from V and 3 bases from J, the gap between germline ends came to 16 bases. The germline gives CDR1 MDHEN, CDR2 SYDVKM. The repertoire was sequenced with immunoSEQ multiplex PCR; TCRdb's copy has only in-frame clones and lacks some. There are about 110,000 clones in the sample; just over 85% occur only once, and about 3.5% lies in the top ten. A remark on this clone: Its antigen is unknown.

The TCR was taken from an adult in good health. This rearrangement joins TRBV28 to TRBJ2-5; possibly TRBD2 for D (6 bases). The specimen comprised peripheral blood, sampled on day 0 of AZD1222 vaccination. The DNA for the CDR3 is TGTGCCAGCAGTATAGCGGACAACATGAAAGAGACCCAGTACTTC. This encodes CASSIADNMKETQYF. The full variable domain, rest sourced from reference TRBV28 and TRBJ2-5, is DVKVTQSSRYLVKRTGEKVFLECVQDMDHENMFWYRQDPGLGLRLIYFSYDVKMKEKGDIPEGYSVSREKKERFSLILESASTNQTSMYLCASSIADNMKETQYFGPGTRLLVL.